Sequencing of this T cell receptor (beta chain) was carried out in a study of cytomegalovirus exposure and HLA in healthy donors (TCRdb year 2017). Broadly, across the study: An earlier analysis of fewer than 750 of the donors reported about 260 Gb of sequence data and approximately 120 million unique TCR beta sequences obtained from roughly 170 million T cells. All discovery cohort repertoires had been generated using a single sequencing platform. To study patterns of TCR occurrence, a later analysis re-analyzed previously published TCR beta repertoires from hundreds of donors and added high-resolution HLA genotyping. Typing coverage differed by locus: A, B, C, DRB1 and DQB1 were typed in about 620-630 donors, DQA1 in about 510, DPA1 in approximately 610, and DPB1 in just under 480. The study used immunosequencing to profile the T cell repertoires of under 700 subjects and linked those repertoires to cytomegalovirus serostatus. Rather than using new phenotypic data, the later analysis identified candidate immune exposures from TCR beta sequences and from how often those sequences occurred across donors. Because of strong linkage in the cohort, roughly five DR-DQ haplotypes were treated as single units for association and clustering. Alongside the repertoire data, information on donor age, sex, ethnicity and CMV serostatus was compiled. On average, roughly 240,000 unique TCR beta nucleotide sequences were sequenced per donor among 300 to 500 genotyped donors of the cohort, with about 17% of those sequences being non-productive. An earlier analysis of 587 of the donors applied high-throughput TCR beta sequencing to assess whether each TCR beta V gene segment acted as functional or pseudogenic. The study was designed to test whether signatures of past pathogen exposure could be identified by cataloging public T cell receptors. Among the roughly 390 genotyped donors, around 81% belonged to the genetic ancestry cluster associated with self-reported Caucasian donors. HLA typing included class I and class II loci at four-digit resolution. The study combined high-throughput TCR immunosequencing, statistical association of individual TCRs with disease status, and machine learning to predict cytomegalovirus infection status. A later genetic analysis used genome-wide SNP genotypes for about 60% of the roughly 700 donors, treating that subset as a discovery cohort. Besides the first cohort of more than 650 subjects, a separate validation cohort made up of 120 different subjects was used. About 310 gigabases of sequencing data and approximately 93 million unique TCR sequences were included in an early release covering around 650 HLA-typed donors.

On this clone itself: The antigen this receptor binds is unknown. No much larger clone is present one base from it, and per-base qualities are unavailable.

The V and J ends are trimmed by 3 bases and 6 bases, leaving 13 bases between them. The CDR3 covers 14 residues, taking in both the cysteine and the phenylalanine. Only the CDR3 portion is preserved as DNA: 42 bases, with reading frame beginning at the first base. Via the germline V gene (reference sequence), CDR1 is SGHNT and CDR2 YYREEE. The library came from the immunoSEQ multiplex PCR assay. The multiplex PCR relied on a mix of 60 forward primers for TCR Vbeta segments and 13 reverse primers for TCR Jbeta segments. Amplification of the CDR3 region of rearranged TCR beta genes was performed with a multiplex PCR assay on genomic DNA. Amplified TCR beta libraries were sequenced as 87-base-pair reads on the Illumina HiSeq System. Concerning the study's data processing: Across the 700 or so repertoires, a later analysis counted some 80 million unique TCR beta chains, roughly 11 million of which were shared by at least two donors. Raw reads were error-corrected and collapsed into unique sequences with a nearest-neighbor algorithm that merged closely related sequences to remove PCR and sequencing errors. To assign V, D and J gene segments, CDR3 sequences were aligned to IMGT reference sequences. For a sequence to be retained, a match of at least six nucleotides to both a V gene segment and a J gene segment was required. A rearrangement counted as productive if the CDR3 had no stop codons and remained in frame with V and J, and every other rearrangement counted as non-productive. Following IMGT convention, CDR3 was defined as the stretch from the second conserved V-encoded cysteine to the conserved J-encoded phenylalanine. In an earlier analysis of approximately 590 of the donors, sequences lacking an unambiguous match to a single V gene segment were excluded. An earlier analysis of some 610 of the donors called V segments functional above 56.7% productive rearrangements and segregating when the between-donor standard deviation exceeded 5%. A statistical classification framework was built to diagnose cytomegalovirus status from the catalog of TCR beta chain sequences. In a later analysis, TCR nucleotide sequences were compared against IMGT/GENE-DB human TR gene sequences so that V and J genes could be assigned. The TCRdist pipeline was used in a later analysis to assign CDR3 sequences and most-parsimonious VDJ recombination scenarios. In a later analysis, each TCR beta chain was defined by its CDR3 amino acid sequence together with its V-gene family, and reads without a unique V-gene family were excluded. To address suspected cross-contamination and a sequencing artifact, a later analysis removed several hundred highly shared, low-generation-probability nucleotide sequences. In a later analysis, a clonal expansion index for each public chain was calculated from normalized within-repertoire ranks of inferred template counts. In a later analysis, generation probabilities were computed with a VDJ recombination model fitted to out-of-frame rearrangements, and the resulting probabilities were checked against IGoR. In a later analysis, TCR-TCR, TCR-HLA and TCR-CMV co-occurrence was scored with hypergeometric tests, and a repertoire-size bias correction was applied to TCR pairs. A later analysis estimated false discovery rates by permuting HLA or CMV assignments 20 times. In a later analysis, co-occurring TCRs were grouped with DBSCAN, and TCRdist sequence similarity was added when clustering was performed within HLA-allele-positive subsets. Repertoires with fewer than 30,000 or more than 120,000 public chains, plus five repertoires with anomalous nucleotide sharing, were excluded from co-occurrence clustering. The table comes from immuneACCESS by way of TCRdb, which keeps in-frame sequences with V and J called. Part of the clones is missing from these tables; in studies checked, under half for an unresolved V gene and the rest for unknown reasons. The DNA was the basis for D and trimming; V, J and clone size are from that table. The sample profile shows just over 60,000 clones; around 87% of them were found once. 1.4% to 1.5% of the sample is held by the ten biggest clonotypes.

The study at large found these results: A cluster of highly shared sequence variants was judged likely to be a technical artifact of the sequencing pipeline. Immune exposure information for the cohort was limited to CMV serostatus. In a later genetic analysis, a missense DCLRE1C variant was associated with V-gene and J-gene trimming of TCR beta chains, and the association was replicated in an independent cohort. Across donors, most TCR sequences were observed very rarely, whereas some public TCRs were present in many individuals. In an earlier analysis of roughly 560 of the donors, most TCR beta V segments were observed in productive rearrangements about 87% or about 30% of the time, broadly matching IMGT annotations. In vitro tests confirmed that a few of the cytomegalovirus-associated TCR beta chains recognize cytomegalovirus antigens. According to a later analysis, TCR association rates differed among HLA loci, with DRB1 alleles showing the most associated TCRs and HLA-C alleles showing the fewest. Because some donors lacked HLA typing at each locus, the association tests relied only on the typed subset. In a later genetic analysis, fewer N-insertions in productive TCRs were reported among donors in an Asian-associated ancestry cluster than the roughly 700-donor mean. According to a later analysis, most CMV-associated TCR beta chains appeared to be HLA-restricted, and the HLA associations seemed to be driven largely by CMV exposure. A further reported finding was that TCR beta sequences accurately predicted the HLA-A and HLA-B alleles for most subjects in the first cohort. Some IMGT-functional V segments, including TRBV6-2 and TRBV6-3, could not be told apart with the 87-base-pair reads, so those segments were excluded. The authors suggested that the approach could potentially be extended to other disease states and immunological phenotypes. Several of the top co-occurrence clusters appeared to be linked to parvovirus B19, influenza, CMV and Epstein-Barr virus, according to a later analysis. The presence/absence analyses assumed that sequencing depth was roughly uniform across donors, and that assumption may not be true. Compared with equally common non-associated chains, HLA-associated TCR beta chains in a later analysis were more clonally expanded and had lower generation probabilities. At a false discovery rate of 0.05, a later analysis linked 16,951 TCR beta sequences to specific HLA alleles. The study listed 164 TCR beta chains as associated with cytomegalovirus. Because counts were too low, roughly 16 rarely observed V segments, including chromosome 9 orphons, were left out of the earlier analysis of over 550 of the donors. The classifier was reported to diagnose cytomegalovirus status with high specificity and sensitivity in both the original and validation cohorts. Correlated functional status among segregating V segments might be attributable to linkage disequilibrium, but an unknown experimental factor could not be ruled out. When HLA alleles, especially DR and DQ, strongly co-occurred, attributing TCR associations to individual alleles was difficult. In this cohort, only TCR beta chains were sequenced, and detectable features were limited by the absence of alpha or paired-chain data.

The cohort comprised several hundred healthy bone marrow donors. At the time of sampling, every cohort member was nominally healthy, though immune exposures that went unrecorded were likely present. The donor tested CMV seronegative and was one of the 352 seronegative cohort members. A peripheral blood sample was collected from each donor, and TCR beta sequencing was performed on peripheral blood mononuclear cells. The Qiagen DNeasy Blood Extraction Kit was used to extract genomic DNA from the blood cell samples. Input material: PBMCs. This TCR was recovered from a man between 18 and 35 years old in good health and CMV-seronegative. Rearrangement joined TRBV5-4 to TRBJ2-4; TRBD1 is a weak D gene call, 5 bases matching. At the DNA level, the sequence is TGTGCCAGCAGCTCCGCAGGGTGGGCAAACATTCAGTACTTC. Translated, it gives CASSSAGWANIQYF. Reference TRBV5-4 and TRBJ2-4 genes cover what lies past the CDR3, so the full variable domain is ETGVTQSPTHLIKTRGQQVTLRCSSQSGHNTVSWYQQALGQGPQFIFQYYREEENGRGNFPPRFSGLQFPNYSSELNVNALELDDSALYLCASSSAGWANIQYFGAGTRLSVL.